This T cell receptor (beta chain) was sequenced during a study of shared clonotypes between healthy human individuals. It was into CD45RA+ naive and CD45RA-negative memory subsets that the CD4+ cells were split. Study-level results: Naive subsets generally exceeded memory subsets in estimated richness. Across a handful of donors, naive CD4 shared 5% to 6.5%, naive CD8 less than 4%, memory CD4 2% to 2.5%, memory CD8 0.4%.

With regard to this clone: Its antigen is not known.

Clones were sequenced by immunoSEQ multiplex PCR, and TCRdb holds only the in-frame ones, with some missing. The repertoire holds 2 million to 3 million clones, with more than 80% as singletons. The TCR sequence derives from a man between 18 and 29 years old in good health. Sample: naive CD4+ T cells sorted from blood. Subset here: CD45RA+ positively selected.

In DNA, the CDR3 is TGTGCCAGCAGGACCCAGGGGACCTTCAATCAGCCCCAGCATTTT. It encodes CASRTQGTFNQPQHF. The chain employs TRBV28 and TRBJ1-5; possibly TRBD1 for D (6 bases). In germline, CDR1 is MDHEN, CDR2 SYDVKM. There are 15 residues in the CDR3. Trimming took 6 bases from V and 3 from J, leaving 15 bases between them.